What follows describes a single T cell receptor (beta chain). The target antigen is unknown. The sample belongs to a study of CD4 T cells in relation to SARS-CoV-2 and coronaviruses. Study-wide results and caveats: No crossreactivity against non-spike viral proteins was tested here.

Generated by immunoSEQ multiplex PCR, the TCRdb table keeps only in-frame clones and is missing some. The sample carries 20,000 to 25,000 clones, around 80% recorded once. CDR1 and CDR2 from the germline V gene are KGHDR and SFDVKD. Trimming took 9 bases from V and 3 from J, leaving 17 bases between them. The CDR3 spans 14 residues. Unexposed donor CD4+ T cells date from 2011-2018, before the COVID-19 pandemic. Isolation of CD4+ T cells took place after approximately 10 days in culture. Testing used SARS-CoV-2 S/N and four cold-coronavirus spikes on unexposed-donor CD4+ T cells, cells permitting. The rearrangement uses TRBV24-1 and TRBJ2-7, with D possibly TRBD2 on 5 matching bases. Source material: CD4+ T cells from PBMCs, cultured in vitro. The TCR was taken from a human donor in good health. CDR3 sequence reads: CATPGSTTRYEQYF. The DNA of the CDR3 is TGTGCCACCCCGGGATCCACTACCCGCTACGAGCAGTACTTC.